Below are 12 T cell receptor beta chains sequenced from a single sample in a study of T cells in Graves' hyperthyroidism and ophthalmopathy. Researchers took RNA transcripts and amplified the TCR beta CDR3 regions from them. A set of HTBI primers served as the primers for a first-round RT-PCR of the TCR CDR3. Using its own MiXCR run on the multiplex PCR reads, TCRdb lists one record per CDR3 protein. The table lists about 270,000 distinct CDR3 sequences, 22% of them singletons, with around 64% in the top ten. Sequenced: blood. The receptors were gathered from a man aged 30-40 years with Graves' ophthalmopathy.

This clonotype was counted ten times or more. CDR3 residues: CASSTGGSTDTQYF. In nucleotides, the CDR3 is TGTGCCAGCAGTACCGGCGGGAGCACAGATACGCAGTATTTT. The chain employs TRBV12-3 or TRBV12-4 and TRBJ2-3; TRBD2 might be the D (5 bases). The CDR3 covers 14 residues. V was cut by 5 bases and J by 0 bases, with 9 bases left in between.

The chain joins TRBV2 to TRBJ1-5, with a tentative D call TRBD1 (6 bases). There are 14 residues in the CDR3. With 6 bases removed from V and 3 bases from J, the gap between germline ends came to 12 bases. CDR1 is SNHLY, CDR2 FYNNEI, per germline. CDR3 coding DNA: TGTGCCAGCAGAGCAGGGGCTCTCAATCAGCCCCAGCATTTT. It translates to CASRAGALNQPQHF.

This clonotype was counted ten times or more. This chain connects TRBV20-1 to TRBJ2-3, with TRBD2 identical over 10 bases. The CDR3 runs to 16 residues. The junction had 6 bases not matched to a gene; V was cut back by 3 bases and J by 0 bases. CDR1 and CDR2 (germline): DFQATT, SNEGSKA (reference sequence). CDR3 coding DNA: TGCAGTGCTAGTGCCCTAGCGGGAGCGAGCACAGATACGCAGTATTTT. Its protein product is CSASALAGASTDTQYF.

J is TRBJ1-1 and V is TRBV2; no definite D call. The CDR3 is made up of 14 amino acids. V lost 5 bases and J 5 bases, leaving 15 bases between the germline ends. Germline CDR1 reads SNHLY; CDR2 reads FYNNEI. The CDR3 is CASSFHGEATEAFF. In DNA, the CDR3 is TGTGCCAGCAGTTTTCATGGGGAAGCTACTGAAGCTTTCTTT.

This clonotype has a count of ten or more. The chain has TRBV11-2 and TRBJ2-1; TRBD1 matches 9 bases. J gave up 1 base and V 6 bases, and 4 bases lay outside the gene matches. This CDR3 spans 15 amino acids. Germline-derived CDR1 and CDR2 are SGHAT and FQNNGV. The chain's CDR3 is CASRPTGGSYNEQFF. Here the CDR3 DNA reads TGTGCCAGCAGGCCGACAGGGGGGTCCTACAATGAGCAGTTCTTC.

The chain has TRBV13 and TRBJ2-1, with 7 bases aligning to TRBD1. J gave up 10 bases and V 6 bases, and 15 bases lay outside the gene matches. Germline V gives CDR1 PRHDT, CDR2 FYEKMQ (reference sequence). This CDR3 has 15 amino acids. The CDR3 bases are TGTGCCAGCAGTCCCACAACCGGGACAGCCGTCGAGCAGTTCTTC. Translated: CASSPTTGTAVEQFF.

The chain combines TRBV3-1 with TRBJ2-5, with D hard to call. Germline CDR1 is LGHDT and CDR2 is YNNKEL (reference sequence). There are 12 residues in the CDR3. The germline V and J ends were trimmed by 3 bases and 3 bases, with 5 bases remaining between them. The DNA for the CDR3 is TGTGCCAGCAGCCAGGAAGAAGAGACCCAGTACTTC. Its protein product is CASSQEEETQYF.

The chain couples TRBV9 to TRBJ2-1, with a possible D match to TRBD1 (6 bases). The CDR3 has 16 amino acids. V shed 3 bases and J shed 4 bases, with 17 bases lying between them. CDR1 and CDR2 (germline): SGDLS, YYNGEE. The CDR3 coding sequence is TGTGCCAGCAGCGCCGTTTCTGGGACAAAATACAATGAGCAGTTCTTC. Translated, it gives CASSAVSGTKYNEQFF.

This clonotype was seen more than once but under ten times. The chain couples TRBV6-1 to TRBJ1-5, with D possibly matching TRBD1 (5 bases). This CDR3 is built from 16 residues. V lost 1 base and J lost 7, with 17 bases in between. Germline CDR1 reads MNHNS; CDR2 reads SASEGT. The CDR3 reads CASSEEGAVVGQPQHF. In DNA, the CDR3 is TGTGCCAGCAGTGAAGAAGGGGCAGTCGTAGGGCAGCCCCAGCATTTT.

This clonotype was detected many times. This chain links TRBV28 with TRBJ1-1; no reliable D call. V was trimmed by 8 bases and J by 7 bases, leaving 11 bases between them. The length of the CDR3 is 11 residues. CDR1 and CDR2 (germline): MDHEN, SYDVKM. The CDR3 reads CASFSNGEAFF. The CDR3 nucleotides are TGTGCCAGCTTTTCGAATGGTGAAGCTTTCTTT.

V is TRBV10-3 and J is TRBJ2-3, with 10 bases matching TRBD2. CDR3 length equals 14 residues. With V trimmed by 10 bases and J by 1 base, 5 bases remained unmatched. Germline CDR1 and CDR2: ENHRY and SYGVKD. The CDR3 region has the DNA TGTGCCACATCCGGGACTAGCGGCACAGATACGCAGTATTTT. Amino acid sequence: CATSGTSGTDTQYF.

V gene TRBV19 combines with J gene TRBJ2-5; D is perhaps TRBD1 or TRBD2 (5 bases each). CDR1 and CDR2 (germline): LNHDA, SQIVND (reference sequence). The length of the CDR3 is 15 residues. The V end was cut by 3 bases, the J end by 2 bases, with 13 bases between. Written as DNA, the CDR3 is TGTGCCAGTAGTATTTTGAGGGGCCAACAAGAGACCCAGTACTTC. Residues: CASSILRGQQETQYF.